This T cell receptor (beta chain) was retrieved from a study of cytomegalovirus exposure and HLA in healthy donors. With regard to this clone: As yet, its antigen is unknown.

PCR amplification relied on 60 Vbeta primers (plus 13 Jbeta primers). Using immunoSEQ multiplex PCR, the repertoire was profiled, and TCRdb retains in-frame clones only, with some absent. The data contain 100,000 to 150,000 clones, roughly four fifths of them singletons. Per the germline V gene, CDR1 is SEHNR and CDR2 is FQNEAQ (reference sequence). Trimming removed 6 bases from V and 0 bases from J; junction bases left unmatched: 10. The CDR3 covers 18 residues. General study results and limits: Prior analysis indicated that the majority of TCR beta V segments exhibited productivity approximately 90% or approximately 30% of the time. Diagnosis of cytomegalovirus status made by the classifier reportedly showed high specificity and sensitivity.

The specimen was PBMCs. The receptor was derived from a man aged 45-65 years in good health and CMV-seronegative. The chain uses TRBV7-9 and TRBJ1-4; TRBD1 matches at 10 bases. The CDR3 here is CASRTPGQGTPTNEKLFF. Here the CDR3 DNA reads TGTGCCAGCAGAACTCCGGGACAGGGGACCCCAACTAATGAAAAACTGTTTTTT.